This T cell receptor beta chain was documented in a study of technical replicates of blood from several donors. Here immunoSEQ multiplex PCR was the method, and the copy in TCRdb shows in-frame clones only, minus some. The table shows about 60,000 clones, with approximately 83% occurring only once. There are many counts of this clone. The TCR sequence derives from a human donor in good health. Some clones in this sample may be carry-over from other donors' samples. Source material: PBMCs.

The CDR3 DNA reads as TGTGGAAGAGGGTTGGTACACTCTGGAAACACCATATATTTT. Amino acid sequence: CGRGLVHSGNTIYF. The rearrangement uses TRBV27 and TRBJ1-3; D not certain. Germline V lookup: CDR1 MNHEY, CDR2 SMNVEV (reference sequence). The CDR3 consists of 14 residues.